These 5 T cell receptor beta chains were sequenced from one sample in a study of cytomegalovirus exposure and HLA in healthy donors (dated by TCRdb to between 2016 and 2019). Library preparation employed the immunoSEQ multiplex PCR assay. For the multiplex PCR, a mixture combining 60 forward primers for TCR Vbeta segments and 13 reverse primers for TCR Jbeta segments was used. The table comes from immuneACCESS by way of TCRdb, which keeps in-frame sequences with V and J called. Part of the clones is missing from these tables; in studies checked, under half for an unresolved V gene and the rest for unknown reasons. The sample profile shows 110,000 to 150,000 clones; around four fifths of them were found once. Together, the top ten hold over 9.5% of the sample. The source material was PBMCs. Receptor source: a woman in her fifties or sixties in good health and CMV-seropositive.

The chain is built from TRBV11-3 and TRBJ2-3, with D possibly being TRBD1 (6 bases). This CDR3 spans 16 amino acids. The V and J ends lost 2 bases and 0 bases respectively, with 12 bases between them. Germline lookup yields CDR1 SGHNT and CDR2 YENEEA. In DNA, the CDR3 is TGTGCCAGCAGCTTAAGTCCAGGGGTAAGCACAGATACGCAGTATTTT. Translating gives CASSLSPGVSTDTQYF.

This clone was detected only once. The sample holds other DNA sequences that translate to the same CDR3. This chain uses TRBV5-4 with TRBJ2-7; D not certain. Germline assignment: CDR1 SGHNT and CDR2 YYREEE (reference sequence). This CDR3 has 12 residues. V lost 0 bases to trimming and J lost 4 bases, with 5 bases between them. The CDR3 reads CASSLDRYEQYF. The CDR3 DNA is TGTGCCAGCAGCTTGGACAGATACGAGCAGTACTTC.

The chain employs TRBV7-9 and TRBJ2-3, with a tentative D call TRBD2 (7 bases). Germline V gene lookup returns CDR1 SEHNR and CDR2 FQNEAQ (reference sequence). This CDR3 has 16 amino acids. V was trimmed by 5 bases and J by 0 bases, leaving 15 bases between them. CDR3 sequence reads: CASSPKGGSSTDTQYF. The CDR3 DNA reads TGTGCCAGCAGCCCAAAGGGGGGGTCTAGCACAGATACGCAGTATTTT. Together with reference TRBV7-9 and TRBJ2-3, the CDR3 gives the full variable domain: DTGVSQNPRHKITKRGQNVTFRCDPISEHNRLYWYRQTLGQGPEFLTYFQNEAQLEKSRLLSDRFSAERPKGSFSTLEIQRTEQGDSAMYLCASSPKGGSSTDTQYFGPGTRLTVL.

This chain joins TRBV4-1 and TRBJ2-7; TRBD2 might be the D (5 bases). V lost 2 bases to trimming and J lost 0 bases, with 8 bases between them. CDR1 is MGHRA, CDR2 YSYEKL, per germline. The CDR3 spans 14 residues. The DNA for the CDR3 is TGCGCCAGCAGCCAACTAGCTGCCTCCTACGAGCAGTACTTC. This encodes CASSQLAASYEQYF.

This clone was seen a handful of times. This chain links TRBV28 with TRBJ1-6; 7 nucleotides align to TRBD1. V shed 5 bases and J 5 bases; nucleotides not matched to a gene: 3. The CDR3 spans 14 residues. Germline V lookup: CDR1 MDHEN, CDR2 SYDVKM. CDR3 in amino acids: CASSLTGDNSPLHF. The CDR3 DNA reads as TGTGCCAGCAGTCTCACAGGGGATAATTCACCCCTCCACTTT.